This T cell receptor (beta chain) stems from a study of cytomegalovirus exposure and HLA in healthy donors. As for the study in general: Of some 360 genotyped donors, more than 75% clustered with self-reported Caucasian donors. General study findings and limits: The majority of CMV-associated TCR beta chains were reported as apparently HLA-restricted in a later analysis. Reportedly, cytomegalovirus status was diagnosed with high sensitivity and specificity.

The CDR3 runs 11 residues. From germline, CDR1 is SEHNR and CDR2 FQNEAQ (reference sequence). Donors sampled were nominally healthy, though unrecorded immune exposures were likely. This clone occurred a few times. Its antigen is as yet unknown. A junction end diverges from the germline sequence, so it may reflect a read error. The PCR had 60 Vbeta and 13 Jbeta primers. TCRdb's table, derived via immunoSEQ multiplex PCR, lists solely in-frame clones and lacks some. The data show hundreds of thousands of clones, approximately 68% seen once. The rearrangement uses TRBV7-9 and TRBJ1-2; D may be TRBD1 (6 bases). The clonotype was recovered from a woman aged 25-40 years in good health and CMV-seronegative. The material sequenced was PBMCs. CDR3 bases: TGTGCCAGCAGCTTAGAGGGGGGGCCCGTCTTC. This gives the protein CASSLEGGPVF.